This T cell receptor beta chain was sequenced during a study of CD8 T cells in ankylosing spondylitis. Whole-study results and caveats: Matched ankylosing spondylitis synovial fluid reportedly showed significant enrichment of disease-linked clones. Clones linked with disease were CD8+ and fairly uncommon in the peripheral blood. A TCR beta motif made of fewer than ten highly homologous variants seemed typical of ankylosing spondylitis blood.

The CDR3 is made up of 15 amino acids. V lost 0 bases and J lost 3, with 14 bases in between. Germline CDR1 and CDR2: DFQATT and SNEGSKA (reference sequence). Comments on this clonotype: Its specificity is unknown.

With molecular barcodes, quantitative 5'-RACE was used to make the TCR beta libraries. TCRdb used MiXCR to reprocess the 5' RACE reads, holding one entry per CDR3 protein. The top ten clones hold about 0.49% of a sample with some 840,000 distinct CDR3 sequences, approximately 12% of them seen once. The TCR was taken from a male donor with ankylosing spondylitis. The V and J genes are TRBV20-1 and TRBJ1-1, with D perhaps matching TRBD1 (6 bases). The sample comprised blood, either unsorted or a sorted T cell fraction (not recorded which). CDR3 sequence (DNA): TGCAGTGCTAGAGATCCGGGACAAGTTTACACTGAAGCTTTCTTT. Translation gives CSARDPGQVYTEAFF.